Listed below are T cell receptor beta chains from one sample, sequenced in a study of TIL therapy for anti-PD-1-resistant metastatic lung cancer. The assay was immunoSEQ multiplex PCR, and TCRdb's table has in-frame clones only and misses some. In the table there are more than 90,000 clones, about two thirds of which are singletons. The sequencing here drew on tumor tissue, taken at baseline. The origin of the receptors is a person between 30 and 79 years old with non-small cell lung cancer. Both conserved end residues are part of each CDR3. The D gene is left open where the match is weak. Size is stated for part of the rows, as once, few or many counts, or as a class when the clone is expanded.

size	D	V	J	CDR3	DNA
NA	NA	TRBV29-1	TRBJ2-2	CSVEEQRTGELFF	TGCAGCGTTGAAGAGCAGAGGACCGGGGAGCTGTTTTTT
once	NA	TRBV9	TRBJ1-2	CASSVEAENYGYTF	TGTGCCAGCAGCGTAGAGGCAGAAAACTATGGCTACACCTTC
NA	NA	TRBV6-5	TRBJ1-4	CASSFGYGEKLFF	TGTGCCAGCAGTTTCGGGTACGGCGAAAAACTGTTTTTT
NA	NA	TRBV11-3	TRBJ2-7	CASSLLLPCYEQYF	TGTGCCAGCAGCTTGCTGCTCCCCTGCTACGAGCAGTACTTC
NA	NA	TRBV11-1	TRBJ1-2	CASSTGPGYTF	TGTGCCAGCAGCACCGGACCGGGCTACACCTTC
NA	TRBD2	TRBV7-3	TRBJ2-2	CASSLRARGGAGELFF	TGTGCCAGCAGCTTAAGAGCCCGGGGGGGCGCCGGGGAGCTGTTTTTT
NA	NA	TRBV19	TRBJ1-2	CASTPLSGVDGYTF	TGTGCCAGTACCCCCCTTTCGGGGGTGGATGGCTACACCTTC
NA	NA	TRBV2	TRBJ2-2	CASSGGGALPGELFF	TGTGCCAGCAGTGGGGGAGGTGCTTTACCCGGGGAGCTGTTTTTT
NA	NA	TRBV28	TRBJ2-7	CASTLGVSSYEQYF	TGTGCCAGCACCTTGGGTGTGTCCTCCTACGAGCAGTACTTC
once	TRBD1	TRBV7-3	TRBJ1-1	CASSSTGLTTYRVGAFF	TGTGCCAGCAGCTCGACAGGGTTAACTACATATCGAGTCGGAGCTTTCTTT
NA	NA	TRBV28	TRBJ1-1	CARCGRGTEAFF	TGTGCCAGATGTGGGCGGGGCACTGAAGCTTTCTTT
medium-sized	NA	TRBV7-8	TRBJ2-7	CASSSSPPGNYEQYF	TGTGCCAGCAGCTCCTCGCCCCCTGGGAATTACGAGCAGTACTTC
few	NA	TRBV9	TRBJ2-2	CASSVGGAGLAPGELFF	TGTGCCAGCAGCGTAGGAGGGGCTGGGCTAGCCCCCGGAGAGCTGTTTTTT
NA	TRBD1	TRBV27	TRBJ1-1	CASNRGGGEAFF	TGTGCCAGCAACAGAGGGGGCGGGGAAGCTTTCTTT
NA	TRBD2	TRBV19	TRBJ2-1	CASSLLGTSGSYEQFF	TGTGCCAGTAGCCTGCTAGGGACTAGCGGGAGCTATGAGCAGTTCTTC
NA	NA	TRBV2	TRBJ2-3	CASTDNTDTQYF	TGTGCCAGTACGGACAACACAGATACGCAGTATTTT
NA	TRBD1	TRBV13	TRBJ2-3	CASSLAGGDRLTDTQYF	TGTGCCAGCAGCTTAGCAGGAGGGGACAGGCTCACAGATACGCAGTATTTT
NA	NA	TRBV6-2/TRBV6-3	TRBJ2-7	CASSYLDEQYF	TGTGCCAGCAGTTACTTGGACGAGCAGTACTTC
NA	TRBD1	TRBV7-9	TRBJ1-4	CASSPGQGRNEKLFF	TGTGCCAGCAGCCCCGGACAGGGAAGGAATGAAAAACTGTTTTTT
NA	TRBD2	TRBV4-1	TRBJ2-7	CASSYRLAGGPYEQYF	TGCGCCAGCAGCTACCGACTAGCGGGAGGTCCATACGAGCAGTACTTC
NA	TRBD1	TRBV18	TRBJ1-2	CASSRTGGLDYGYTF	TGTGCCAGCTCACGGACAGGGGGTCTTGACTATGGCTACACCTTC
NA	NA	TRBV7-2	TRBJ1-4	CASSLLGYNEKLFF	TGTGCCAGCAGCTTGTTGGGGTATAATGAAAAACTGTTTTTT
few	TRBD1	TRBV7-6	TRBJ1-1	CASSLANEGAGSEAFF	TGTGCCAGCAGCTTAGCGAACGAGGGGGCGGGAAGTGAAGCTTTCTTT
NA	TRBD1	TRBV9	TRBJ2-1	CASSGDSRYNEQFF	TGTGCCAGCAGCGGGGACAGCCGCTACAATGAGCAGTTCTTC
NA	TRBD2	TRBV11-3	TRBJ2-3	CASSSMAGDLGVDTQYF	TGTGCCAGCAGCTCCATGGCGGGGGACCTGGGGGTAGATACGCAGTATTTT
few	TRBD1	TRBV11-1	TRBJ2-1	CASSPRQGRNEQFF	TGTGCCAGCAGCCCAAGACAGGGTCGGAATGAGCAGTTCTTC
NA	TRBD1	TRBV7-2	TRBJ1-5	CASSFRGTGGYSNQPQHF	TGTGCCAGCAGCTTTCGCGGGACAGGGGGCTATAGCAATCAGCCCCAGCATTTT
few	TRBD1	TRBV5-6	TRBJ1-1	CASSLTGTASRIF	TGTGCCAGCAGCTTAACCGGGACAGCCTCCCGTATCTTT
few	NA	TRBV7-6	TRBJ2-7	CASSSEGLTFDDEQYF	TGTGCCAGCAGCTCCGAGGGGCTCACGTTTGACGACGAGCAGTACTTC
few	NA	TRBV6-5	TRBJ2-7	CASRYGRTDLEEQYF	TGTGCCAGCAGGTATGGACGGACGGATCTTGAAGAGCAGTACTTC
NA	TRBD2	TRBV11-2	TRBJ2-1	CASSLVRGANEQFF	TGTGCCAGCAGCTTAGTGCGGGGGGCCAATGAGCAGTTCTTC
once	TRBD1	TRBV9	TRBJ2-1	CASAGGKSYNEQFF	TGTGCCAGCGCAGGGGGCAAGTCCTACAATGAGCAGTTCTTC
NA	NA	TRBV15	TRBJ2-1	CATSKRVRNEQFF	TGTGCCACCAGCAAGCGGGTCAGGAATGAGCAGTTCTTC
once	TRBD2	TRBV15	TRBJ2-1	CATSREASGNPYNEQFF	TGTGCCACCAGCAGAGAGGCCAGCGGGAACCCCTACAATGAGCAGTTCTTC
NA	NA	TRBV7-9	TRBJ2-7	CASSLEGVGYEQYF	TGTGCCAGCAGCTTAGAAGGGGTGGGATACGAGCAGTACTTC
NA	NA	TRBV4-3	TRBJ2-7	CASSQDRMTVAYEQYF	TGCGCCAGCAGCCAAGATCGTATGACGGTCGCCTACGAGCAGTACTTC
NA	TRBD1	TRBV6-5	TRBJ1-2	CASSYDGQGAYGYTF	TGTGCCAGCAGTTACGATGGACAGGGGGCGTACGGCTACACCTTC
NA	NA	TRBV5-1	TRBJ2-3	CASSPANAAGDTQYF	TGCGCCAGCAGCCCGGCCAATGCCGCGGGAGATACGCAGTATTTT
NA	TRBD1	TRBV3-1/TRBV3-2	TRBJ2-7	CASSDRGGYEQYF	TGTGCCAGCAGTGACAGGGGAGGCTACGAGCAGTACTTC
many	NA	TRBV29-1	TRBJ1-1	CSVEDGGARTEAFF	TGCAGCGTTGAAGACGGAGGGGCACGAACTGAAGCTTTCTTT
NA	NA	TRBV15	TRBJ2-3	CATSRTIIGTDTQYF	TGTGCCACCAGCAGAACGATAATCGGGACAGATACGCAGTATTTT
NA	NA	TRBV5-1	TRBJ1-1	CASSLAGDTEAFF	TGCGCCAGCAGCTTGGCCGGGGACACTGAAGCTTTCTTT
once	TRBD2	TRBV4-3	TRBJ2-1	CASSQDPRTSGGSFSYNEQFF	TGCGCCAGCAGCCAAGATCCACGGACTAGCGGGGGGTCTTTCTCCTACAATGAGCAGTTCTTC
NA	NA	TRBV21-1	TRBJ2-6	CASSKNGQSSGANVLTF	TGTGCCAGCAGCAAAAATGGGCAGTCCTCTGGGGCCAACGTCCTGACTTTC
NA	TRBD2	TRBV6-2/TRBV6-3	TRBJ2-3	CASSWSSGIQSDTQYF	TGTGCCAGCAGTTGGAGTAGCGGGATACAATCAGATACGCAGTATTTT
few	NA	TRBV11-2	TRBJ2-7	CASSLGTATYEQYF	TGTGCCAGCAGCTTGGGGACCGCTACCTACGAGCAGTACTTC
NA	NA	TRBV4-1	TRBJ1-5	CASSQDWGSELNQPQHF	TGCGCCAGCAGCCAAGATTGGGGTTCCGAATTAAATCAGCCCCAGCATTTT
few	TRBD1	TRBV7-3	TRBJ2-4	CASSSPGTGENIQYF	TGTGCCAGCAGTTCTCCCGGGACAGGTGAAAACATTCAGTACTTC
NA	NA	TRBV10-3	TRBJ1-3	CAISESSGNTIYF	TGTGCCATCAGTGAGAGCTCTGGAAACACCATATATTTT
NA	NA	TRBV2	TRBJ2-3	CASNRKGLSTDTQYF	TGTGCCAGCAATCGGAAGGGCTTAAGCACAGATACGCAGTATTTT
NA	TRBD1	TRBV28	TRBJ1-6	CASTQGGGLYSPLHF	TGTGCCAGCACCCAGGGGGGGGGCCTATATTCACCCCTCCACTTT
NA	TRBD1	TRBV7-8	TRBJ2-7	CASSLAGTANSYEQYF	TGTGCCAGCAGCTTAGCTGGGACAGCTAACTCCTACGAGCAGTACTTC
NA	TRBD1	TRBV28	TRBJ1-6	CASSRGGGGESPLHF	TGTGCCAGCAGTCGAGGAGGGGGCGGTGAATCACCCCTCCACTTT
NA	TRBD1	TRBV7-9	TRBJ1-5	CASSSSRDRDFSNQPQHF	TGTGCCAGCAGCTCCTCTAGGGACAGGGACTTTAGCAATCAGCCCCAGCATTTT